This TCR beta chain is drawn from a study of regulatory T cells in long-lasting Graves disease. Time point indicated: persistent/refractory GD, antithyroid drugs over 5 years with positive TRAb. With RNA extracted from PBMCs as input, the TCR library was made. CDR3 size: 13 residues. The J segment lost 2 bases and the V segment lost 7 bases, leaving 4 bases of the junction unmatched. CDR1 MDHEN and CDR2 SYDVKM come from the germline V gene. This clonotype was seen repeatedly, ten times or more. Its matching antigen is unknown. Arm-PCR with iRepertoire HTBI primers amplified the CDR3 regions for these TCR beta libraries. As handled by the study authors: Detected in the samples were about 58 TRBV and 12 to 15 TRBJ segments. Each CDR3 protein gets one entry after TCRdb re-called the multiplex PCR reads with MiXCR. The V and J calls and clone size are TCRdb's, not the authors'. The repertoire holds around 400,000 distinct CDR3 sequences, with 20% to 25% as singletons.

Study results and limitations: What was studied was peripheral blood only, and not thyroid tissue. Newly diagnosed Graves' patients had higher TCR diversity than persistent ones.

The source material was peripheral blood mononuclear cells (PBMCs), sampled when the disease was refractory, from a patient treated with antithyroid drugs. The receptor comes from a woman aged 35 to 49 with Graves disease. The gene calls are TRBV28 and TRBJ2-5, with TRBD2 matching over 7 bases. The CDR3 bases are TGTGCCAGCAACCTAGCGGTTCAAGAGACCCAGTACTTC. Amino acids: CASNLAVQETQYF.